Each of the 3 T cell receptor beta chains below was sequenced from the same sample in a study of T cell responses to AZD1222 COVID-19 vaccine. The repertoire was sequenced with immunoSEQ multiplex PCR; TCRdb's copy has only in-frame clones and lacks some. The data show approximately 220,000 clones, with approximately 94% seen just once and about 1% held by the top ten. Specimen: peripheral blood, collected on day 0 of MenACWY control vaccination. These receptors all stem from an adult in good health.

V and J are TRBV5-8 and TRBJ1-5; TRBD1 matches 7 bases. V lost 5 bases, J lost 1 base, and 6 bases stayed unmatched. CDR1 and CDR2 from the germline V gene are SGHTS and YDEGEE. The CDR3 runs 15 residues. The CDR3 DNA reads as TGTGCCAGCAGTCTGGAGGGGGCAAGCAATCAGCCCCAGCATTTT. Translating gives CASSLEGASNQPQHF. Looking up the rest from reference TRBV5-8 and TRBJ1-5 gives the full variable domain: EAGVTQSPTHLIKTRGQQATLRCSPISGHTSVYWYQQALGLGLQFLLWYDEGEERNRGNFPPRFSGRQFPNYSSELNVNALELEDSALYLCASSLEGASNQPQHFGDGTRLSIL.

The V call is TRBV30, the J call TRBJ1-1; D is ambiguous. CDR1 and CDR2 (germline): GTSNPN, SVGIG (reference sequence). Trimming shortened V by 4 bases and J by 5 bases, and 14 bases separated the two germline ends. CDR3 length: 13 residues. CDR3 loop: CAWMDGVRTEAFF. The DNA for the CDR3 is TGTGCCTGGATGGATGGGGTAAGGACTGAAGCTTTCTTT.

This clone was recorded only once. The V gene is TRBV6-1, the J gene TRBJ1-6, with D unclear. Germline CDR1 and CDR2: MNHNS and SASEGT. The V gene lost 1 base and the J gene lost 10 bases, with 14 bases spanning the gap. The CDR3 totals 15 residues. CDR3 DNA: TGTGCCAGCAGTGAAGTTGAGGTTGGACTGTCACCCCTCCACTTT. Amino acids: CASSEVEVGLSPLHF.